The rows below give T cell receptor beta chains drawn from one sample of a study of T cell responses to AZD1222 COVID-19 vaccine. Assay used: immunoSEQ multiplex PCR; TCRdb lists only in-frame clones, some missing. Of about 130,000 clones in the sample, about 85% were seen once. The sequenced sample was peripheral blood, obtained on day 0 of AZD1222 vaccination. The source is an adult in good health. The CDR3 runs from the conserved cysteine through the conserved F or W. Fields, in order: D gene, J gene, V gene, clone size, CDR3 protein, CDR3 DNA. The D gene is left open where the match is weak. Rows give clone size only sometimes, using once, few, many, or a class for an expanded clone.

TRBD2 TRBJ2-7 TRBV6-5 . CASSPQLGGAYEQYF TGTGCCAGCAGTCCCCAGTTGGGAGGGGCTTACGAGCAGTACTTC
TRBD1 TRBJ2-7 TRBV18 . CASSPGTGIPGEQYF TGTGCCAGCTCACCCGGGACAGGGATCCCCGGCGAGCAGTACTTC
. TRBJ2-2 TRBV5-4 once CASSSGGGRNTGELFF TGTGCCAGCAGCTCCGGAGGGGGGCGGAACACCGGGGAGCTGTTTTTT
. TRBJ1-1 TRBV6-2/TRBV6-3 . CASSYRWYTEAFF TGTGCCAGCAGTTACAGATGGTACACTGAAGCTTTCTTT
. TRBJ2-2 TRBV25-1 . CATKNTWGAGELFF TGTGCCACAAAAAATACATGGGGGGCCGGGGAGCTGTTTTTT
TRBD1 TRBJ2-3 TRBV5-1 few CASSLNGQGQNTQYF TGCGCCAGCAGCTTGAACGGACAGGGACAGAATACGCAGTATTTT
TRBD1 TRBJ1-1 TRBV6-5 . CASSRTGMNTEAFF TGTGCCAGCAGCCGGACAGGCATGAACACTGAAGCTTTCTTT
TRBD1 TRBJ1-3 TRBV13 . CASSSSGPGTGELSGNTIYF TGTGCCAGCAGCTCGAGCGGACCCGGGACAGGGGAACTCTCTGGAAACACCATATATTTT
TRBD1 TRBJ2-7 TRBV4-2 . CASSLRTGLYEQYF TGTGCCAGCAGCCTGAGGACAGGACTCTACGAGCAGTACTTC
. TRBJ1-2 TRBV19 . CASSITLGSLNYGYTF TGTGCCAGTAGTATAACGTTGGGGAGTTTGAACTATGGCTACACCTTC
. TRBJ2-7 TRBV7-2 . CASSLRTTRGEQYF TGTGCCAGCAGCTTAAGGACCACCAGAGGGGAGCAGTACTTC
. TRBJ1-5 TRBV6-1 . CASSDPGANQPQHF TGTGCCAGCAGTGATCCAGGGGCCAATCAGCCCCAGCATTTT
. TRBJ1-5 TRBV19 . CATADGHQPQHF TGTGCCACCGCGGACGGTCATCAGCCCCAGCATTTT
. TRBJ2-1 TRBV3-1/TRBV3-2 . CASSLVQSEQFF TGTGCCAGCAGCCTCGTGCAAAGTGAGCAGTTCTTC
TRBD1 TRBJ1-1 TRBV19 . CASSFTGEAEAFF TGTGCCAGTAGCTTTACAGGGGAAGCTGAAGCTTTCTTT